This T cell receptor beta chain was recorded in a study of T cell responses to AZD1222 COVID-19 vaccine. Germline values: CDR1 LNHNV, CDR2 YYDKDF (reference sequence). This CDR3 has 16 amino acids. The J segment lost 7 bases and the V segment lost 4 bases, leaving 11 bases of the junction unmatched. The protocol was immunoSEQ multiplex PCR, while the TCRdb copy is restricted to in-frame clones and leaves out a portion. The table lists about 100,000 clones, 70% to 90% of them singletons. Specimen: peripheral blood, collected on day 0 of MenACWY control vaccination. This clonotype was obtained from an adult in good health. The J gene is TRBJ2-5, the V gene TRBV15, with TRBD1 matching over 11 bases. The CDR3 DNA reads TGTGCCACCAGCACCGGACAGGGGGCCCTAGTTAGGACCCAGTACTTC. It yields the protein CATSTGQGALVRTQYF.